These 30 T cell receptor beta chains originate from one sample sequenced in a study of tumor-infiltrating lymphocytes in primary liver carcinoma. Between about 18 and 33 mg of unsorted bulk tissue served as the source from which RNA and DNA were co-extracted. Total RNA (around 500 ng) served as template for TCR beta cDNA synthesis primed by a constant-region primer. It was through three nested multiplex PCR rounds of slightly modified ARM-PCR that TCR beta libraries arose. It was with TRBV1-TRBV30 forward primers and a C-beta reverse primer that the first two PCR rounds were run, at roughly 10 cycles each. MiXCR, applied by TCRdb to the multiplex PCR reads, yields one record per CDR3 protein. Of approximately 40,000 distinct CDR3 sequences listed, roughly 74% are singletons. The source material was liver tumor tissue from sampling region 4. As for subset: tumor region T4, right-lateral pole. All receptors come from a man aged 35-49 years with primary liver carcinoma and hepatitis B virus infection.

The chain links TRBV11-1 to TRBJ2-7, with unresolved D. Germline values: CDR1 SGHAT, CDR2 FQDESV (reference sequence). The V and J ends lost 6 bases and 5 bases respectively, with 14 bases between them. CDR3 size: 13 residues. CDR3 DNA sequence: TGTGCCAGCAGGGGTAAACGATCCCACGAGCAGTACTTC. Its translation: CASRGKRSHEQYF.

This clonotype was counted between two and nine times. The genes are TRBV6-1 and TRBJ2-3; 8 bases align to TRBD2. J was trimmed by 10 bases and V by 8 bases; bases with no gene match: 14. Germline values: CDR1 MNHNS, CDR2 SASEGT. The CDR3 is 14 residues long. For the CDR3, the DNA is TGTGCCAGCGGACCAGCGGGAGAAACATATGCGCAGTATTTT. Protein sequence: CASGPAGETYAQYF.

The chain joins TRBV19 to TRBJ1-1; D might be TRBD1 (5 bases). From germline, CDR1 is LNHDA and CDR2 SQIVND (reference sequence). Trimming pared 6 bases from V and 0 bases from J, leaving 14 bases between. The CDR3 has 15 amino acids. CDR3 amino acids: CASSNQGGVNTEAFF. DNA for the CDR3: TGTGCCAGTAGCAATCAGGGAGGGGTGAACACTGAAGCTTTCTTT.

In its sample, this clonotype was seen a few times. The chain links TRBV11-3 to TRBJ2-7; D may match TRBD1 or TRBD2 (5 bases each). CDR1 is SGHNT, CDR2 YENEEA, per germline. Deletions cut 4 bases from V and 7 bases from J, with 11 bases between. CDR3 length: 12 amino acids. The CDR3 is CASSSQWGEQYF. The CDR3 bases are TGTGCCAGCAGCTCCCAATGGGGGGAGCAGTACTTC.

This clonotype turned up a few times. A much larger clonotype is one base distant, so this may be a read error. The V and J genes are TRBV28 and TRBJ2-1, with unresolved D. This CDR3 comprises 11 residues. Germline CDR1 reads MDHEN; CDR2 reads SYDVKM. As DNA, the CDR3 is TGTGCCAGCAGCCCTGGCAATGTGCAGTTCTTC. This translates into CASSPGNVQFF.

This clonotype was detected once. Germline is not matched at one junction end, which may reflect a read error. The V gene is TRBV11-1, the J gene TRBJ2-7; TRBD2 is a possible D gene (6 bases). Per the germline V gene, CDR1 is SGHAT and CDR2 is FQDESV (reference sequence). CDR3 size: 15 residues. The CDR3 region is CACSLTGSGEYKQCF. The CDR3 DNA reads as TGTGCCTGCAGCTTAACGGGATCGGGAGAATACAAGCAGTGCTTC.

The chain links TRBV11-2 to TRBJ2-2, with a possible D match to TRBD2 (5 bases). The CDR3 contains 14 residues. The ends were cut back, 5 bases at V and 5 bases at J, with 12 bases in the middle. From germline, CDR1 is SGHAT and CDR2 FQNNGV. This CDR3 is CASSPTGITGELFF. The CDR3 DNA follows: TGTGCCAGCAGCCCCACGGGGATAACCGGGGAGCTGTTTTTT.

This clonotype was seen a few times. This CDR3 is missing its conserved last phenylalanine or tryptophan, likely due to a read error. The chain links TRBV11-2 to TRBJ2-4; D is unclear. The CDR3 is made up of 15 amino acids. Germline V gene data show CDR1 as SGHAT and CDR2 as FQNNGV. The CDR3 nucleotides are TGTGTCAGCACCACTTCTGCGGTAGCCAAAAACATTCAGTACTTA. Protein product: CVSTTSAVAKNIQYL.

As for this clonotype: Just one base apart from a much larger clone, this may be a read error. The chain joins TRBV6-5 to TRBJ2-1, with D perhaps matching TRBD2 (6 bases). V lost 6 bases, J lost 9 bases, and 18 bases lay in between. Germline V CDR1 and CDR2: MNHEY, SVGAGI. The CDR3 totals 14 residues. The CDR3 nucleotides read TGTGCCAGCAGGCAGCTGGAGGGTCTAGGTGAGCAGTTCTTC. Translating it yields CASRQLEGLGEQFF.

Details on this clonotype: A much larger clone sits a single nucleotide away, making a read error possible. V is TRBV11-2 and J is TRBJ2-4, with 8 positions matching TRBD1. Losses at the gene ends were 0 bases for V and 15 bases for J; bases not matched to a gene: 10. The CDR3 covers 14 residues. Germline V gene sequence: CDR1 SGHAT, CDR2 FQNNGV. DNA for the CDR3: TGTGCCAGCAGCTTAGATCCAGGGGGCGCATTAGGGTACTTC. This translates into CASSLDPGGALGYF. The full variable domain, with the rest looked up from reference TRBV11-2 and TRBJ2-4, is EAGVAQSPRYKIIEKRQSVAFWCNPISGHATLYWYQQILGQGPKLLIQFQNNGVVDDSQLPKDRFSAERLKGVDSTLKIQPAKLEDSAVYLCASSLDPGGALGYFGAGTRLSVL.

This clonotype was detected only once. V usage is TRBV29-1 and J usage is TRBJ2-7, with D possibly matching TRBD2 (6 bases). CDR1 SQVTM and CDR2 ANQGSEA come from the germline V gene. The CDR3 totals 13 residues. Between the trimmed V and J ends, which lost 4 bases and 13 bases, there was a span of 23 bases. The CDR3 protein is CSVAGTPPYGQYF. The DNA for the CDR3 is TGCAGCGTTGCCGGGACTCCCCCCTATGGGCAATACTTC.

The rearrangement links TRBV12-3 or TRBV12-4 to TRBJ2-3; 11 nucleotides align to TRBD2. The J segment lost 3 bases and the V segment lost 5 bases, leaving 13 bases of the junction unmatched. CDR3 length equals 18 residues. The DNA of the CDR3 is TGTGCCAGCAGTCCAAGAATAACTAGCGGGAGTGTAACAGATACGCAGTATTTT. It translates to CASSPRITSGSVTDTQYF.

About this clonotype itself: Germline and junction disagree at one end, which may indicate a read error. The V gene is TRBV5-1, the J gene TRBJ2-7; D remains ambiguous. The CDR3 runs to 12 residues. The V gene's germline CDR1 is SGHRS and CDR2 YFSETQ. CDR3 in DNA: TGCACCAGCAGCCTCCGGCCCTACGATCAGTACTTC. The encoded protein is CTSSLRPYDQYF.

About this clonotype itself: The junction departs from germline at one end; a sequencing error may be responsible. The gene calls are TRBV12-3 or TRBV12-4 and TRBJ2-5, with a possible D match to TRBD1 (5 bases). CDR3 length: 14 residues. The CDR3 nucleotides are TGTGCCAGTAGTTCAGGGCGTATCGGGGAGACCCAGTACTTC. Encoded protein: CASSSGRIGETQYF.

The rearrangement joins TRBV5-5 to TRBJ1-1; D is unclear. Germline-derived CDR1 and CDR2 are SGHKS and YYEKEE (reference sequence). The germline V and J ends were trimmed by 4 bases and 11 bases, with 18 bases remaining between them. This CDR3 region has 13 residues. The CDR3 reads CASSEMTIGRAFF. The CDR3 nucleotides are TGTGCCAGCAGCGAGATGACGATAGGGCGGGCTTTCTTT. Using reference TRBV5-5 and TRBJ1-1 for the parts outside the CDR3, the full variable domain is DAGVTQSPTHLIKTRGQQVTLRCSPISGHKSVSWYQQVLGQGPQFIFQYYEKEERGRGNFPDRFSARQFPNYSSELNVNALLLGDSALYLCASSEMTIGRAFFGQGTRLTVV.

With regard to this clonotype: One end of the junction fails to match germline, which may point to a read error. The chain couples TRBV29-1 to TRBJ1-1; possibly TRBD1 for D (5 bases). Per the germline V gene, CDR1 is SQVTM and CDR2 is ANQGSEA. The CDR3 extends over 13 amino acids. CDR3 sequence: CSVERPGNIEAFF. The CDR3 DNA sequence: TGCAGCGTTGAGCGTCCAGGGAACATTGAAGCTTTCTTT.

This clonotype has a handful of counts. It is likely a read error, because the conserved phenylalanine at the end of the CDR3 is missing. CDR3 sequence (DNA): TGTGCCAGCTGGACCGGTTGGGTTAATGAGCAGTTCTAC. Translated, it gives CASWTGWVNEQFY. The chain recombines TRBV6-1 with TRBJ2-1, with unresolved D. The CDR3 has 13 amino acids. Between the trimmed V and J ends, which lost 8 bases and 7 bases, there was a span of 15 bases. Germline CDR1 MNHNS, CDR2 SASEGT.

This rearrangement joins TRBV20-1 to TRBJ1-4; possibly TRBD1 for D (6 bases). CDR3 length: 13 residues. The V and J ends lost 1 base and 8 bases respectively, with 11 bases between them. CDR1 is DFQATT and CDR2 is SNEGSKA in the germline V gene (reference sequence). The DNA for the CDR3 is TGCAGTGCTAGAGGGACAGCGCCCGAAAAACTGTTTTTT. Its protein is CSARGTAPEKLFF.

Comment on this clonotype: Because it lacks the conserved phenylalanine or tryptophan at the end, this CDR3 is likely a read error. The DNA is omitted, as the CDR3 cannot be located on it reliably, and the CDR3 follows TCRdb's listing. The chain has TRBV5-4 and TRBJ2-7; the DNA was not used to check the table's D call, TRBD1. Germline assignment: CDR1 SGHNT and CDR2 YYREEE (reference sequence). The length of the CDR3 is 13 amino acids, counting both ends. The chain's CDR3 is CASSLQGLDEQYY.

CDR3 sequence: CPNSLNANEQFF. DNA of the CDR3: TGTCCCAACAGTTTAAATGCCAATGAGCAGTTCTTC. The chain recombines TRBV11-3 with TRBJ2-1, with D uncertain. This CDR3 comprises 12 residues. Germline-derived CDR1 and CDR2 are SGHNT and YENEEA. Complete variable domain (other parts from reference TRBV11-3 and TRBJ2-1): EAGVVQSPRYKIIEKKQPVAFWCNPISGHNTLYWYLQNLGQGPELLIRYENEEAVDDSQLPKDRFSAERLKGVDSTLKIQPAELGDSAVYLCPNSLNANEQFFGPGTRLTVL.

This clonotype was observed a single time. The junction does not match germline at one end; this may be a read error. V and J are TRBV28 and TRBJ2-7; D perhaps matches TRBD2 (7 bases). The CDR3 runs 15 residues. Germline V lookup: CDR1 MDHEN, CDR2 SYDVKM. CDR3 loop: CACRSPRGRAYEQYF. The CDR3 DNA is TGTGCCTGCAGGTCCCCGAGGGGGAGGGCGTACGAGCAGTACTTC.

As for this clonotype: This is likely a read error, given that the CDR3 carries no conserved phenylalanine or tryptophan at its end. The CDR3 nucleotides are TGTGCCTGGGGGCTACAGGGGGCGCAGGACTACACCGTC. Translation: CAWGLQGAQDYTV. This chain uses TRBV30 with TRBJ1-2; the match to TRBD1 covers 9 bases. The length of the CDR3 is 13 residues. Per germline, CDR1 GTSNPN and CDR2 SVGIG (reference sequence). Trimming cost V 5 bases and J 10 bases; bases outside gene matches: 11.

Regarding this clonotype: Relative to the germline gene, one junction end is altered; a read error may explain this. J is TRBJ1-2 and V is TRBV6-1, with 9 bases identical to TRBD1. The V gene's germline CDR1 is MNHNS and CDR2 SASEGT. There are 15 residues in the CDR3. CDR3 loop: CASKVSGTGSDGYTF. CDR3 bases: TGTGCCAGCAAAGTCTCCGGGACAGGGTCTGACGGCTACACCTTT.

Details on this clonotype: One junction end disagrees with the germline gene, perhaps due to a read error. This rearrangement joins TRBV7-9 to TRBJ2-2; 9 bases align to TRBD1. The germline V gene encodes CDR1 SEHNR and CDR2 FQNEAQ (reference sequence). CDR3 length equals 15 residues. The CDR3 region has the DNA TGTACCAGGAACGCCGGGACAGGGATGGCAGGGGAGCTGTTTTTT. Translating gives CTRNAGTGMAGELFF.

In its sample, this clonotype is medium-sized. The rearrangement joins TRBV12-3 or TRBV12-4 to TRBJ1-1; D gene ambiguous. There are 12 residues in the CDR3. The ends were cut back, 2 bases at V and 9 bases at J, with 10 bases in the middle. The CDR3 loop is CASSLKSAQAFF. The CDR3 DNA reads as TGTGCCAGCAGTTTAAAGTCAGCCCAAGCTTTCTTT.

On this clonotype: A junction boundary mismatches the germline segment, possibly from a read error. V usage is TRBV28 and J usage is TRBJ2-1; D is unresolved. This CDR3 has 12 residues. In germline, CDR1 is MDHEN, CDR2 SYDVKM. In nucleotides, the CDR3 is TGTACCACCCCCTCATCTAGTCATGAGCAATTCTTC. Its protein is CTTPSSSHEQFF. The full variable domain, rest sourced from reference TRBV28 and TRBJ2-1, is DVKVTQSSRYLVKRTGEKVFLECVQDMDHENMFWYRQDPGLGLRLIYFSYDVKMKEKGDIPEGYSVSREKKERFSLILESASTNQTSMYLCTTPSSSHEQFFGPGTRLTVL.

As for this clonotype: A read error may produce the germline difference seen at one junction end. V and J are TRBV11-2 and TRBJ2-7; D gene uncertain. The CDR3 consists of 11 residues. CDR1 is SGHAT and CDR2 is FQNNGV in the germline V gene. CDR3 sequence (DNA): TGTGCCAGCAGCTTAGGTTACGAGCACTACTTC. Translated: CASSLGYEHYF.

On this clonotype itself: A junction boundary mismatches the germline segment, possibly from a read error. This sequence joins TRBV11-3 and TRBJ2-1; D is unclear. This CDR3 region has 14 residues. Germline V gene data show CDR1 as SGHNT and CDR2 as YENEEA. The CDR3 protein is CASSLDVSNNDQFF. CDR3 DNA: TGTGCCAGTAGCTTAGACGTCTCGAACAATGACCAGTTCTTC.

As regards this clonotype: Germline and junction disagree at one end, which may indicate a read error. The rearrangement joins TRBV10-3 to TRBJ1-5, with 7 bases lining up with TRBD1. The CDR3 consists of 13 residues. Germline values: CDR1 ENHRY, CDR2 SYGVKD. CDR3 nucleotide sequence: TGTGCCACGATCGGGACAGACCAGGCGCCCCTGCGTTTT. Protein: CATIGTDQAPLRF.

The count of this clonotype is one. This sequence joins TRBV5-4 and TRBJ2-3; D remains ambiguous. The V end lost 4 bases, the J end lost 1 base, and 19 bases lay between the germline ends. This CDR3 contains 17 residues. The germline V gene has CDR1 SGHNT and CDR2 YYREEE (reference sequence). CDR3 in amino acids: CASSTYRARSGTDTQYF. The CDR3 DNA reads TGTGCCAGCAGCACTTACCGCGCGCGAAGTGGCACAGATACGCAGTATTTT.